This note documents a single T cell receptor beta chain sequence. This specimen belongs to a study of T cell repertoires in cytomegalovirus infection. The CDR3 extends over 15 amino acids. The germline V and J ends were trimmed by 6 bases and 2 bases, with 17 bases remaining between them. TCRdb itself ran the reads through MiXCR, one entry per CDR3 protein. The sample lists around 290,000 distinct CDR3 sequences, roughly 23% seen once, with more than 11% in the top ten. The V call is TRBV23-1, the J call TRBJ2-7, with D perhaps matching TRBD1 or TRBD2 (5 bases each). TRBV23-1 is identified as an open reading frame with a role that is uncertain. Sequenced: PBMCs. The clonotype was recovered from a human donor in good health (CMV status not recorded). Some clones in this sample may be carry-over from other donors' samples. CDR3 in amino acids: CASRRSGGFPYEQYF. As DNA, the CDR3 is TGCGCCAGCAGACGTTCTGGGGGTTTCCCCTACGAGCAGTACTTC.